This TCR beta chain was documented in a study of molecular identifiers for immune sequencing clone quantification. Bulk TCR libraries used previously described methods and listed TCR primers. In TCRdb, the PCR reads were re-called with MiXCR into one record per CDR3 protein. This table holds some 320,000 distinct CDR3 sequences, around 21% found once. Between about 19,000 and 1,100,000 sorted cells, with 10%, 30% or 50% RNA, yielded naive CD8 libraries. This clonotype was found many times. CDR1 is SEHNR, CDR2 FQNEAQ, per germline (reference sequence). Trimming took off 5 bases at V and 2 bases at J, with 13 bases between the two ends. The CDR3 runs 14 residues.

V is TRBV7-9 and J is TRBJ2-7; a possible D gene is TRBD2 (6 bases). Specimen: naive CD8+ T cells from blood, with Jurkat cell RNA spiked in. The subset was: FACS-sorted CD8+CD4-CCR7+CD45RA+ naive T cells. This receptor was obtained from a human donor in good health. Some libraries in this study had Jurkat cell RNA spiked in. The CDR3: CASSPPPGAYEQYF. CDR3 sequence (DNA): TGTGCCAGCAGCCCCCCCCCGGGGGCCTACGAGCAGTACTTC.